These 30 T cell receptor beta chains share one sample of origin, sequenced in a study of T-cell reconstitution after alpha-beta-depleted transplantation in children (dated by TCRdb to the mid-2010s). The treatment or condition label on this specimen signifies: allogeneic hematopoietic cell transplantation with graft depleted of TCRalphabeta T cells and CD19 B cells. The library was built by means of PCR. Sequencing took place on an Illumina HiSeq 2500. TCR libraries were prepared with molecular barcoding, using unique molecular identifiers to normalize TCRbeta repertoire quantification. TCRdb reprocessed the public reads (quality trimming at Q25 with fastp, clone calling with MiXCR) and kept in-frame beta chains. Rows with a matching CDR3 protein are joined into one entry that keeps the most common DNA and genes. Counted in this sample were 530,000 or so distinct CDR3 sequences; about a quarter of them appeared once. The top ten clonotypes cover under 45% of the sample.

The source was PBMCs, collected before TCRalphabeta/CD19-depleted stem cell transplant. The receptors shown here come from a boy in the first two years of life with Wiskott-Aldrich syndrome, due to receive a stem cell transplant.

The V call is TRBV7-8, the J call TRBJ2-5, with no clear D. CDR3 size: 13 residues. Germline assignment: CDR1 SGHVS and CDR2 FQNEAQ. V gave up 4 bases and J gave up 7 bases, with 13 bases separating them. The CDR3 region has the DNA TGTGCCAGCAGCTCGTACGAGGTTCGGACCCAGTACTTC. It codes for CASSSYEVRTQYF.

There are a few counts of this clonotype. V and J are TRBV29-1 and TRBJ2-1; 7 bases agree with TRBD1. J was trimmed by 12 bases and V by 2 bases; bases with no gene match: 7. The CDR3 runs to 12 residues. Looked up from germline, CDR1 is SQVTM and CDR2 is ANQGSEA. The CDR3, as DNA: TGCAGCGTTGAAAACAGGGGTGGTGTGCAGTTCTTC. Its translation: CSVENRGGVQFF.

This clonotype came up a few times. This sequence joins TRBV20-1 and TRBJ2-1; D possibly uses TRBD1 or TRBD2 (6 bases each). This CDR3 contains 15 residues. Looked up from germline, CDR1 is DFQATT and CDR2 is SNEGSKA (reference sequence). Trimming left V 2 bases short and J 2 bases short, with 13 bases between. For the CDR3, the DNA is TGCAGTGCTAGATTGAGGGGGGATCCCTACAATGAGCAGTTCTTC. Translated, it gives CSARLRGDPYNEQFF.

The chain combines TRBV7-2 with TRBJ2-2; D unresolved. Trimming took 5 bases from V and 8 from J, leaving 12 bases between them. The germline gives CDR1 SGHTA, CDR2 FQGNSA. The CDR3 sequence is 13 residues long. The CDR3 protein is CASSRVHGGELFF. In DNA, the CDR3 is TGTGCCAGCAGCAGGGTACATGGAGGGGAGCTGTTTTTT.

A word on this clonotype: It may be a read error: a sequence one base away is much more abundant. V is TRBV7-2 and J is TRBJ2-5; D may be TRBD2 (6 bases). With 4 bases removed from V and 7 bases from J, the gap between germline ends came to 22 bases. Germline V CDR1 and CDR2: SGHTA, FQGNSA. CDR3 length: 16 residues. CDR3 in amino acids: CASSSRLGGGKGTQYF. The CDR3 DNA reads as TGTGCCAGCAGCTCCCGCCTGGGCGGCGGGAAAGGGACCCAGTACTTC.

The table lists this clonotype with a few counts. The gene calls are TRBV5-1 and TRBJ2-2; the D is unclear. The CDR3 is 15 residues long. The V and J ends lost 0 bases and 7 bases respectively, with 13 bases between them. Germline-derived CDR1 and CDR2 are SGHRS and YFSETQ. CDR3 sequence reads: CASSLGPVDIGELFF. In DNA form, the CDR3 reads TGCGCCAGCAGCTTGGGCCCTGTAGATATCGGGGAGCTGTTTTTT.

This rearrangement joins TRBV20-1 to TRBJ2-1; tentative D call: TRBD2 (6 bases). The CDR3 is made up of 14 amino acids. Trimming took off 3 bases at V and 12 bases at J, with 21 bases between the two ends. Per germline, CDR1 DFQATT and CDR2 SNEGSKA (reference sequence). CDR3 in DNA: TGCAGTGCTAGGGCCGGGACTGAGCTTTATGTGCAGTTCTTC. Protein product: CSARAGTELYVQFF.

The CDR3 loop is CASSLADSYNSPLHF. Here the CDR3 DNA reads TGTGCCAGCAGTTTGGCCGACAGCTATAATTCACCCCTCCACTTT. This chain joins TRBV12-3 or TRBV12-4 and TRBJ1-6, with D maybe TRBD1 (5 bases). Trimming removed 3 bases from V and 3 bases from J, with 9 bases in between. The CDR3 totals 15 residues.

The chain carries TRBV4-1 and TRBJ2-3; D not certain. The V end was cut by 4 bases, the J end by 2 bases, with 16 bases between. This CDR3 is built from 16 residues. Per the germline V gene, CDR1 is MGHRA and CDR2 is YSYEKL. CDR3 sequence reads: CASSPTHGLPTDTQYF. For the CDR3, the DNA is TGCGCCAGCAGCCCAACCCATGGCCTTCCCACAGATACGCAGTATTTT.

This clonotype has just a few counts. The CDR3: CSASSGSYTGELFF. The CDR3 nucleotides are TGCAGTGCGAGCTCAGGGTCGTACACCGGGGAGCTGTTTTTT. The rearrangement uses TRBV20-1 and TRBJ2-2, with D perhaps matching TRBD1 (5 bases). Germline V gene lookup returns CDR1 DFQATT and CDR2 SNEGSKA (reference sequence). The CDR3 is 14 amino acids. V was trimmed by 6 bases and J by 3 bases, leaving 14 bases between them.

The sample holds a few counts of this clonotype. The rearrangement links TRBV4-2 to TRBJ1-1, with 12 bases fitting TRBD1. The CDR3 spans 15 residues. Trimming cost V 4 bases and J 11 bases; bases outside gene matches: 11. Germline CDR1 and CDR2: LGHNA and YNFKEQ. This chain's CDR3 is CASSRMGQGASVAFF. The CDR3 DNA reads as TGTGCCAGCAGCCGAATGGGACAGGGGGCCTCGGTGGCTTTCTTT.

In this sample, this clonotype turned up a few times. This chain uses TRBV7-8 with TRBJ1-5; possibly TRBD1 for D (5 bases). Per the germline V gene, CDR1 is SGHVS and CDR2 is FQNEAQ. V dropped 1 base and J dropped 3 bases, with 16 bases sitting between them. The CDR3 covers 17 residues. The CDR3 is CASSLGRGEWVNQPQHF. As DNA, the CDR3 is TGTGCCAGCAGCTTAGGCCGGGGGGAGTGGGTCAATCAGCCCCAGCATTTT.

This clonotype was seen more than once but under ten times. Mismatch with germline at one junction end may stem from a read error. The chain uses TRBV5-1 and TRBJ1-3; D is ambiguous. CDR3 length equals 15 residues. Germline V CDR1 and CDR2: SGHRS, YFSETQ. DNA for the CDR3: TGTGCCAGCAGCTTAGATCGGAGCTCTGGAAACACCATATATTTT. As protein: CASSLDRSSGNTIYF. Together with reference TRBV5-1 and TRBJ1-3, the CDR3 gives the full variable domain: KAGVTQTPRYLIKTRGQQVTLSCSPISGHRSVSWYQQTPGQGLQFLFEYFSETQRNKGNFPGRFSGRQFSNSRSEMNVSTLELGDSALYLCASSLDRSSGNTIYFGEGSWLTVV.

In its sample, this clonotype was seen a few times. The chain joins TRBV28 to TRBJ2-1; D gene ambiguous. The V end lost 8 bases, the J end lost 0 bases, and 11 bases lay between the germline ends. CDR3 length: 14 amino acids. From germline, CDR1 is MDHEN and CDR2 SYDVKM. This CDR3 is CASRSPSSYNEQFF. The CDR3 region has the DNA TGTGCCAGCCGAAGTCCCAGCTCCTACAATGAGCAGTTCTTC.

The chain is built from TRBV20-1 and TRBJ2-5; 7 nucleotides match TRBD1. The V and J ends lost 3 bases and 1 base, in that order; junction bases with no gene match: 5. CDR1 DFQATT and CDR2 SNEGSKA come from the germline V gene (reference sequence). The CDR3 has 14 amino acids. DNA of the CDR3: TGCAGTGCTAGGCAGAACAGGGGCCAAGAGACCCAGTACTTC. Its protein is CSARQNRGQETQYF.

This chain joins TRBV5-1 and TRBJ2-3, with a tentative D call TRBD2 (6 bases). The germline CDR1 and CDR2 sequences are SGHRS and YFSETQ. The V end lost 2 bases, the J end lost 1 base, and 11 bases lay between the germline ends. CDR3 length: 15 amino acids. The CDR3 loop is CASSFGRLGTDTQYF. The CDR3 DNA reads TGCGCCAGCAGCTTTGGGAGGTTGGGCACAGATACGCAGTATTTT.

The gene calls are TRBV11-2 and TRBJ2-1; D gene unclear. There are 15 residues in the CDR3. Looked up from germline, CDR1 is SGHAT and CDR2 is FQNNGV. Trimming cost V 4 bases and J 5 bases, with 15 bases left between them. The CDR3 loop is CASSSRWVTHNEQFF. The CDR3 DNA sequence: TGTGCCAGCAGCTCGAGGTGGGTGACCCACAATGAGCAGTTCTTC.

The V call is TRBV30, the J call TRBJ2-7; possible D gene TRBD1, 6 bases. Germline CDR1 is GTSNPN and CDR2 is SVGIG (reference sequence). V gave up 7 bases and J gave up 3 bases, with 16 bases separating them. The CDR3 totals 13 residues. CDR3 region: CASSSGTIYEQYF. The CDR3 region has the DNA TGTGCCTCATCCTCCGGGACAATCTACGAGCAGTACTTC.

V usage is TRBV29-1 and J usage is TRBJ1-2; D is possibly TRBD1 (5 bases). The germline V gene has CDR1 SQVTM and CDR2 ANQGSEA. CDR3 length: 11 residues. Trimming took off 5 bases at V and 8 bases at J, with 12 bases between the two ends. Written as DNA, the CDR3 is TGCAGCGTTTTTTATCGGGGCGGCTACACCTTC. This sequence encodes CSVFYRGGYTF.

This clonotype has only a few counts. The CDR3 spells CASSLTGRTTGELFF. Here the CDR3 DNA reads TGTGCCAGCAGCCTAACAGGGCGAACCACCGGGGAGCTGTTTTTT. V gene TRBV9 combines with J gene TRBJ2-2; D may be TRBD1 (6 bases). V was pared by 4 bases and J by 4 bases, with 14 bases between. Germline V gene data show CDR1 as SGDLS and CDR2 as YYNGEE. This CDR3 has 15 residues.

This chain uses TRBV12-3 or TRBV12-4 with TRBJ2-1, with D tentatively TRBD1 (5 bases). V was shortened by 8 bases and J by 5 bases, with 13 bases between the two germline ends. The CDR3 runs 13 residues. Here the CDR3 DNA reads TGTGCCAGCCAAGACAGCAAACACAATGAGCAGTTCTTC. Amino acids: CASQDSKHNEQFF.

The chain joins TRBV18 to TRBJ1-1; 8 bases are a match to TRBD1. The CDR3 runs 13 residues. The junction had 7 bases not matched to a gene; V was cut back by 6 bases and J by 7 bases. Germline V lookup: CDR1 KGHSH, CDR2 LQKENI. The CDR3 here is CASSSPGTGEAFF. CDR3 nucleotide sequence: TGTGCCAGCTCTAGTCCCGGGACAGGTGAAGCTTTCTTT. Full variable domain (missing parts from reference TRBV18 and TRBJ1-1): NAGVMQNPRHLVRRRGQEARLRCSPMKGHSHVYWYRQLPEEGLKFMVYLQKENIIDESGMPKERFSAEFPKEGPSILRIQQVVRGDSAAYFCASSSPGTGEAFFGQGTRLTVV.

The V and J genes are TRBV3-1 and TRBJ1-4; D ambiguous. Trimming pared 1 base from V and 4 bases from J, leaving 10 bases between. From germline, CDR1 is LGHDT and CDR2 YNNKEL (reference sequence). This CDR3 contains 15 residues. CDR3 DNA: TGTGCCAGCAGCCAAGTCCCCAGGAATAATGAAAAACTGTTTTTT. Translated: CASSQVPRNNEKLFF.

A few counts support this clonotype. The chain has TRBV19 and TRBJ2-1; no clear D gene. Trimming stripped 3 bases from V and 0 bases from J, with 12 bases between. CDR1 and CDR2 from the germline V gene are LNHDA and SQIVND (reference sequence). This CDR3 is built from 16 residues. The DNA of the CDR3 is TGTGCCAGTAGTATTCTAGTTCAGAGCTCCTACAATGAGCAGTTCTTC. This encodes CASSILVQSSYNEQFF.

The chain recombines TRBV5-1 with TRBJ1-1, with no clear D. CDR1 SGHRS and CDR2 YFSETQ come from the germline V gene. The V end lost 0 bases, the J end lost 0 bases, and 12 bases lay between the germline ends. This CDR3 region has 16 residues. CDR3 sequence: CASSLDPLTMNTEAFF. The CDR3 region has the DNA TGCGCCAGCAGCTTGGACCCCCTAACCATGAACACTGAAGCTTTCTTT.

This clonotype was seen more than once but under ten times. This chain connects TRBV20-1 to TRBJ1-5; unclear D gene. The V end lost 3 bases, the J end lost 2 bases, and 11 bases lay between the germline ends. CDR1 is DFQATT, CDR2 SNEGSKA, per germline (reference sequence). This CDR3 spans 14 amino acids. Here the CDR3 DNA reads TGCAGTGCTAGTTTGGGCGCGGGCAATCAGCCCCAGCATTTT. This translates into CSASLGAGNQPQHF.

The V and J genes are TRBV5-1 and TRBJ2-2, with D possibly being TRBD1 (5 bases). The CDR3 has 14 residues. Trimming stripped 0 bases from V and 8 bases from J, with 11 bases between. Germline V CDR1 and CDR2: SGHRS, YFSETQ. The CDR3 region has the DNA TGCGCCAGCAGCTTGGGCAGGGCCCTAGGGGAGCTGTTTTTT. Residues: CASSLGRALGELFF.

This clonotype was found a few times. The CDR3 protein is CSVEGGGEKLFF. CDR3 nucleotides: TGCAGCGTTGAAGGGGGGGGTGAAAAACTGTTTTTT. The chain uses TRBV29-1 and TRBJ1-4; a weak D match, TRBD1 (5 bases). Germline loops: CDR1 SQVTM, CDR2 ANQGSEA. The CDR3 is 12 amino acids. Trimming cost V 1 base and J 7 bases, with 7 bases left between them.

This clonotype turned up a few times. J is TRBJ1-5 and V is TRBV15; 12 bases are a match to TRBD1. The CDR3 is 17 amino acids. CDR1 is LNHNV, CDR2 YYDKDF, per germline (reference sequence). With 0 bases clipped from V and 3 bases from J, the junction kept 3 bases outside the gene matches. The CDR3 loop is CATSRDRDRGLNQPQHF. CDR3 bases: TGTGCCACCAGCAGAGACCGGGACAGGGGGCTCAATCAGCCCCAGCATTTT. Variable domain in full (rest from reference TRBV15 and TRBJ1-5): DAMVIQNPRYQVTQFGKPVTLSCSQTLNHNVMYWYQQKSSQAPKLLFHYYDKDFNNEADTPDNFQSRRPNTSFCFLDIRSPGLGDTAMYLCATSRDRDRGLNQPQHFGDGTRLSIL.

This CDR3 reads CASSLLGGRQYF. In DNA, the CDR3 is TGTGCCAGCAGTTTACTCGGAGGACGCCAGTACTTC. The V and J genes are TRBV27 and TRBJ2-5, with a possible D match to TRBD2 (5 bases). Germline CDR1 and CDR2: MNHEY and SMNVEV (reference sequence). Trimming left V 2 bases short and J 10 bases short, with 11 bases between. The CDR3 is made up of 12 amino acids.